Each of the 5 T cell receptor beta chains below was sequenced from the same sample in a study of metastatic and nonmetastatic thyroid tumors (dated by TCRdb to 2019 to 2021). The protocol used for the library was PCR. The instrument was an Illumina HiSeq 4000. TCRdb itself trimmed the public reads at Q25 with fastp, ran MiXCR and retained productive beta chains. The sample table holds around 19,000 clones, of which just under 30% were seen once. The ten biggest clones cover almost 25% of the sample. No patient had received any treatment before thyroid surgery. Sequences were obtained from tumor tissue. These receptors were collected from a male donor with papillary thyroid cancer or a benign thyroid nodule (not recorded which). Some clones in this sample may be carry-over from other donors' samples.

In this sample, this clone turned up a few times. The chain joins TRBV7-2 to TRBJ1-3; D is unclear. The CDR3 totals 17 residues. V dropped 0 bases and J dropped 0 bases, with 12 bases sitting between them. Germline V gene lookup returns CDR1 SGHTA and CDR2 FQGNSA. The CDR3 DNA reads TGTGCCAGCAGCTTAGCACCCACATGGGACTCTGGAAACACCATATATTTT. Amino acids: CASSLAPTWDSGNTIYF.

Details on this clone: Mismatch with germline at one junction end may stem from a read error. This sequence joins TRBV5-1 and TRBJ2-3; a weak D match, TRBD1 (6 bases). There are 14 residues in the CDR3. The germline V gene has CDR1 SGHRS and CDR2 YFSETQ. CDR3 in DNA: TGCTCCAGCATCCCGACAGGCAGCACAGATACGCAGTATTTT. Its protein is CSSIPTGSTDTQYF. The full variable domain, with the rest looked up from reference TRBV5-1 and TRBJ2-3, is KAGVTQTPRYLIKTRGQQVTLSCSPISGHRSVSWYQQTPGQGLQFLFEYFSETQRNKGNFPGRFSGRQFSNSRSEMNVSTLELGDSALYLCSSIPTGSTDTQYFGPGTRLTVL.

This clone is deemed medium-sized. The gene calls are TRBV6-1 and TRBJ2-7, with D perhaps assigned TRBD1 or TRBD2 (5 bases each). V dropped 6 bases and J dropped 2 bases, with 14 bases sitting between them. The V gene's germline CDR1 is MNHNS and CDR2 SASEGT. The CDR3 is 14 amino acids. The CDR3 nucleotides are TGTGCCAGCAGCCGGACATGGGAGACCTACGAGCAGTACTTC. The encoded protein is CASSRTWETYEQYF.

This clone was seen a few times. The gene calls are TRBV6-1 and TRBJ2-7; D perhaps matches TRBD1 (5 bases). Germline V lookup: CDR1 MNHNS, CDR2 SASEGT. Trimming stripped 5 bases from V and 2 bases from J, with 13 bases between. This CDR3 contains 14 residues. CDR3 DNA: TGTGCCAGCAGTTTTGGACAATTCCCCTACGAGCAGTACTTC. Translating it yields CASSFGQFPYEQYF.

The chain recombines TRBV29-1 with TRBJ2-4; D call uncertain. The V gene lost 6 bases and the J gene lost 5 bases, with 14 bases spanning the gap. Looked up from germline, CDR1 is SQVTM and CDR2 is ANQGSEA. This CDR3 has 13 residues. The CDR3 sequence: CSVPGATENIQYF. Written as DNA, the CDR3 is TGCAGCGTACCCGGAGCGACGGAAAACATTCAGTACTTC. Full variable domain (outside the CDR3, taken from reference TRBV29-1 and TRBJ2-4): SAVISQKPSRDICQRGTSLTIQCQVDSQVTMMFWYRQQPGQSLTLIATANQGSEATYESGFVIDKFPISRPNLTFSTLTVSNMSPEDSSIYLCSVPGATENIQYFGAGTRLSVL.